The 9 T cell receptor beta chains reported below all come from one sample, sequenced in a study of spatial heterogeneity in lung cancer. TCRdb re-called the 5' RACE reads through MiXCR, storing one row per CDR3 protein. The table records approximately 11,000 distinct CDR3 sequences, 15% to 20% of them present only once. As to time point: sample taken at primary tumor resection. Tumor, nontumor lung or frozen PBMC supplied whole RNA that was sequenced unsorted. Sequencing was performed on PBMCs, taken at surgery. The receptors were sampled from a male donor with early-stage non-small cell lung cancer.

This clonotype occurred a few times. This rearrangement joins TRBV7-9 to TRBJ2-3; D not certain. Trimming took 5 bases from V and 5 from J, leaving 5 bases between them. CDR1 is SEHNR and CDR2 is FQNEAQ in the germline V gene (reference sequence). This CDR3 is built from 11 residues. CDR3 nucleotide sequence: TGTGCCAGCAGCGCGAAAGATACGCAGTATTTT. Translated, it gives CASSAKDTQYF.

This clonotype was detected a few times. The chain couples TRBV12-5 to TRBJ2-2, with D possibly matching TRBD1 (5 bases). This CDR3 spans 16 amino acids. The V end was cut by 1 base, the J end by 1 base, with 10 bases between. CDR1 LGHNT and CDR2 FRNRAP come from the germline V gene. The CDR3 DNA sequence: TGTGCTAGTGGTTTGGGACAGAGTCAGAACACCGGGGAGCTGTTTTTT. Translation: CASGLGQSQNTGELFF. Full variable domain (outside the CDR3, taken from reference TRBV12-5 and TRBJ2-2): DARVTQTPRHKVTEMGQEVTMRCQPILGHNTVFWYRQTMMQGLELLAYFRNRAPLDDSGMPKDRFSAEMPDATLATLKIQPSEPRDSAVYFCASGLGQSQNTGELFFGEGSRLTVL.

The CDR3 DNA sequence: TGTGCCAGCAGCCAAGCCGGGACAGGTCCTTCCGAGCAGTACTTC. Its translation is CASSQAGTGPSEQYF. This chain connects TRBV3-1 to TRBJ2-7, with 8 positions matching TRBD1. The ends lost 1 base at V and 6 bases at J; junction bases unmatched: 8. Looked up from germline, CDR1 is LGHDT and CDR2 is YNNKEL (reference sequence). The CDR3 length is 15 residues.

The table lists this clonotype with many counts. The junction departs from germline at one end; a sequencing error may be responsible. The chain employs TRBV28 and TRBJ1-2; 9 bases align to TRBD1. The germline CDR1 and CDR2 sequences are MDHEN and SYDVKM. This CDR3 comprises 16 residues. DNA for the CDR3: TGTGCCAGCAGTCTATGGACAGGGGTGGGTAACTATGGCTACACCTTC. Its translation is CASSLWTGVGNYGYTF.

In its sample, this clonotype was seen many times. The rearrangement uses TRBV18 and TRBJ1-3; D is ambiguous. The CDR3 spans 14 residues. CDR1 is KGHSH and CDR2 is LQKENI in the germline V gene. V lost 4 bases to trimming and J lost 0 bases, with 7 bases between them. CDR3 amino acids: CASSRDNSGNTIYF. The CDR3 region has the DNA TGTGCCAGCTCACGAGACAACTCTGGAAACACCATATATTTT.

The table lists this clonotype with many counts. The genes are TRBV7-9 and TRBJ2-7; D is undetermined. V was cut by 6 bases and J by 1 base, with 1 base left in between. This CDR3 contains 10 residues. Germline V gene lookup returns CDR1 SEHNR and CDR2 FQNEAQ (reference sequence). The CDR3 reads CASSSYEQYF. The CDR3 DNA reads TGTGCCAGCAGTTCCTACGAGCAGTACTTC. Looking up the rest from reference TRBV7-9 and TRBJ2-7 gives the full variable domain: DTGVSQNPRHKITKRGQNVTFRCDPISEHNRLYWYRQTLGQGPEFLTYFQNEAQLEKSRLLSDRFSAERPKGSFSTLEIQRTEQGDSAMYLCASSSYEQYFGPGTRLTVT.

The sample holds many counts of this clonotype. The rearrangement joins TRBV28 to TRBJ2-7; 9 nucleotides line up with TRBD1. In germline, CDR1 is MDHEN, CDR2 SYDVKM. The junction had 9 bases not matched to a gene; V was cut back by 10 bases and J by 2 bases. The CDR3 consists of 14 residues. The CDR3 region is CATMGTGIPYEQYF. CDR3 DNA: TGTGCCACCATGGGGACAGGGATTCCCTACGAGCAGTACTTC.

The chain combines TRBV29-1 with TRBJ2-1; a possible D gene is TRBD2 (5 bases). The CDR3 length is 15 residues. V lost 3 bases and J lost 1, with 13 bases in between. CDR1 is SQVTM, CDR2 ANQGSEA, per germline. CDR3 loop: CSVDAHGGSYNEQFF. The DNA for the CDR3 is TGCAGCGTTGACGCACACGGAGGTTCCTACAATGAGCAGTTCTTC.

This clonotype was detected ten times or more. The rearrangement joins TRBV18 to TRBJ2-1; TRBD2 matches at 9 bases. The CDR3 sequence is 15 residues long. The ends lost 2 bases at V and 3 bases at J; junction bases unmatched: 2. CDR1 KGHSH and CDR2 LQKENI come from the germline V gene. CDR3 coding DNA: TGTGCCAGCTCACCATTAGCGGGAGTCTACAATGAGCAGTTCTTC. Encoded protein: CASSPLAGVYNEQFF.